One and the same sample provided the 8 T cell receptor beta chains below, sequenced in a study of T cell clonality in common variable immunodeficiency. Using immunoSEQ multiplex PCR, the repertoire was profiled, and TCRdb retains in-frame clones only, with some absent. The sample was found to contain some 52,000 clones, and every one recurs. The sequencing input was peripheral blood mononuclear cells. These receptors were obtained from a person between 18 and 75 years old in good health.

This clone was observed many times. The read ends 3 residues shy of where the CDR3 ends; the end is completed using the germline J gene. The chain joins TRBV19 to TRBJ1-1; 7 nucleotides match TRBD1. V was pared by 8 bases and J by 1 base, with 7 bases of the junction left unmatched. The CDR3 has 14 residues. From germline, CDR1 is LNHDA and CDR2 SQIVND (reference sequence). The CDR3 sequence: CASRLTGKNTEAFF. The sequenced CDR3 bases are TGTGCCAGTCGGTTGACAGGGAAGAACACTGAA.

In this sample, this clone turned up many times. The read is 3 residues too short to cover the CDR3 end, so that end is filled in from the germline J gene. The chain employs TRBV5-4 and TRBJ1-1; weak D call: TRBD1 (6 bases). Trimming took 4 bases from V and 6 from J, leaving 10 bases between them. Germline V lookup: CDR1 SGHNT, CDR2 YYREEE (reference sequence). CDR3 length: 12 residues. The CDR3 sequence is CASSPPGAEAFF. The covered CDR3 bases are TGTGCCAGCAGCCCGCCAGGGGCTGAA.

The CDR3 DNA, read in part, is TGTGCCAGCAGTGAATTCTTGGGACAGGGAGAGGCTGAAAACATC. Its translation: CASSEFLGQGEAENI. The complete CDR3 sequence is CASSEFLGQGEAENIYTF. The chain employs TRBV2 and TRBJ1-2; 9 bases align to TRBD1. From the germline J gene comes the end of the CDR3, since the read stops 3 residues before it. The CDR3 contains 18 residues. Germline values: CDR1 SNHLY, CDR2 FYNNEI. The full variable domain, its missing parts supplied by reference TRBV2 and TRBJ1-2, is EPEVTQTPSHQVTQMGQEVILRCVPISNHLYFYWYRQILGQKVEFLVSFYNNEISEKSEIFDDQFSVERPDGSNFTLKIRSTKLEDSAMYFCASSEFLGQGEAENIYTFGSGTRLTVV.

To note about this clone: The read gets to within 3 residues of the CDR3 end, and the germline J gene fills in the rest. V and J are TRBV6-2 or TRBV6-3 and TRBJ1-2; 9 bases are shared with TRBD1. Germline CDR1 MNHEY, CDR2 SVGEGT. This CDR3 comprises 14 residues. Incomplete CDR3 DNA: TGTGCCAGCAGTTCCGGGACAGGGAGCTACGAC. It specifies CASSSGTGSYD. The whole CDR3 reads CASSSGTGSYDYTF.

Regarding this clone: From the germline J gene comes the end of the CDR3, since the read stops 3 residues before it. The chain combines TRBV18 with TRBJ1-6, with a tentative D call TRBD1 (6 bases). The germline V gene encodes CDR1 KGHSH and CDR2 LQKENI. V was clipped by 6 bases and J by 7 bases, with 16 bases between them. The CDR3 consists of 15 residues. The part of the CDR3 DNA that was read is TGTGCCAGCTCGCCCGGACAGTCTGACAATTCACCC. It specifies CASSPGQSDNSP. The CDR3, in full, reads CASSPGQSDNSPLHF.

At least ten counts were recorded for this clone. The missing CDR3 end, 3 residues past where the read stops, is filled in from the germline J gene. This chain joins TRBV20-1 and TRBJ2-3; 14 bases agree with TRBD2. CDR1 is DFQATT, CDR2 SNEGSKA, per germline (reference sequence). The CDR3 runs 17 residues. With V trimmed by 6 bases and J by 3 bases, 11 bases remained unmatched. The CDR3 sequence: CSAPGLAGALVTDTQYF. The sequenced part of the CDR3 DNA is TGCAGTGCCCCGGGACTAGCGGGAGCATTGGTAACAGATACG.

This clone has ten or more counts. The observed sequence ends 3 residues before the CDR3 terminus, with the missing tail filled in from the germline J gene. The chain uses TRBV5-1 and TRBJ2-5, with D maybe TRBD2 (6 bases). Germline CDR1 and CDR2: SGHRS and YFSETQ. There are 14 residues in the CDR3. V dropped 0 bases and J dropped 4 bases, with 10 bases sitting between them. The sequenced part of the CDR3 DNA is TGCGCCAGCAGCTTGGATTCAGCGGGAGAGACC. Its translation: CASSLDSAGET. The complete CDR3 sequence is CASSLDSAGETQYF.

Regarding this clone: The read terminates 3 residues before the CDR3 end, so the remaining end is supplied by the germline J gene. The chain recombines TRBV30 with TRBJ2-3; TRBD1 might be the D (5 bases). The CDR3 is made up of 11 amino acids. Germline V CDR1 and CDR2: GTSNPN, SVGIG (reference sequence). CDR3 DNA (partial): TGTGCCTGGGGGGCCGGAGTGACG. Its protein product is CAWGAGVT. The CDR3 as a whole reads CAWGAGVTQYF. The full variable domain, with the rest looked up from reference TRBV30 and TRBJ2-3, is SQTIHQWPATLVQPVGSPLSLECTVEGTSNPNLYWYRQAAGRGLQLLFYSVGIGQISSEVPQNLSASRPQDRQFILSSKKLLLSDSGFYLCAWGAGVTQYFGPGTRLTVL.